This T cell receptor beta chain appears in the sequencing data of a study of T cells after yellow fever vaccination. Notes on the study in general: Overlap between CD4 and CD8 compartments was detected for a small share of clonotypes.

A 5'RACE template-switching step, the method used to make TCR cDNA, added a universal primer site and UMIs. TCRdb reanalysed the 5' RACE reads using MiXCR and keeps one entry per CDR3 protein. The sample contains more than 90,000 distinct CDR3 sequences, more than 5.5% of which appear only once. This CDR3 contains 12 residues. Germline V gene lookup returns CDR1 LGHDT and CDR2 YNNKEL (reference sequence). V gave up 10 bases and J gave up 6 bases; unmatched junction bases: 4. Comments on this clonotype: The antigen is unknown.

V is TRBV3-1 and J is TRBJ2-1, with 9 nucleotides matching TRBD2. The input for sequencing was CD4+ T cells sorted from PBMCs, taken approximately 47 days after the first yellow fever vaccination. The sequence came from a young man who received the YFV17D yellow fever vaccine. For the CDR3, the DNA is TGTGCCACCGAGGGACTAGCCAATGAGCAGTTCTTC. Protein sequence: CATEGLANEQFF.